This record looks at one T cell receptor beta chain sequence and its context. These data come from a study of T-cell memory formation after mild COVID-19. MiXCR was run by TCRdb on the 5' RACE reads, yielding one entry per CDR3 protein. Of around 370,000 distinct CDR3 sequences listed, 21% were seen once; the top ten hold around 13%. Germline-derived CDR1 and CDR2 are GTSNPN and SVGIG (reference sequence). The V and J ends lost 1 base and 0 bases respectively, with 7 bases between them. This CDR3 has 15 amino acids. This chain uses TRBV30 with TRBJ2-6; the D is unclear. The sequencing sample was made of PBMCs or a T cell subset sorted from them (not recorded which). This TCR derives from an adult woman who had mild COVID-19 (a few samples of this study predate the infection). Cell type and time point are not known. The CDR3 bases are TGTGCCTGGAGTGAGCTGAGCTCTGGGGCCAACGTCCTGACTTTC. As protein: CAWSELSSGANVLTF. The complete variable domain, with remaining parts taken from reference TRBV30 and TRBJ2-6, reads SQTIHQWPATLVQPVGSPLSLECTVEGTSNPNLYWYRQAAGRGLQLLFYSVGIGQISSEVPQNLSASRPQDRQFILSSKKLLLSDSGFYLCAWSELSSGANVLTFGAGSRLTVL.